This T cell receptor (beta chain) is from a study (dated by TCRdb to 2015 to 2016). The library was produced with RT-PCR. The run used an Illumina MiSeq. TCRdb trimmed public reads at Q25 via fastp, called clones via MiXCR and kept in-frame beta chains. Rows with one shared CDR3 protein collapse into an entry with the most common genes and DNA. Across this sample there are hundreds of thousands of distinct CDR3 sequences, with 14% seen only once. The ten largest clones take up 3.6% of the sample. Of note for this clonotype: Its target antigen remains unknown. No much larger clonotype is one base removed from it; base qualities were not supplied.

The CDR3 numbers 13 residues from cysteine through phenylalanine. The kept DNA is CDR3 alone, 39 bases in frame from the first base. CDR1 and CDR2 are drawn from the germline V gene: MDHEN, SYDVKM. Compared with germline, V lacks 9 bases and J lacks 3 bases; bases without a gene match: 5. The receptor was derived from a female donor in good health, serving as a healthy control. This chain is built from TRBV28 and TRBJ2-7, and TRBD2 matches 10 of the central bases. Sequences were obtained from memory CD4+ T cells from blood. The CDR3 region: CASLAGVNYEQYF. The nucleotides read TGTGCCAGTCTAGCGGGAGTGAACTACGAGCAGTACTTC.